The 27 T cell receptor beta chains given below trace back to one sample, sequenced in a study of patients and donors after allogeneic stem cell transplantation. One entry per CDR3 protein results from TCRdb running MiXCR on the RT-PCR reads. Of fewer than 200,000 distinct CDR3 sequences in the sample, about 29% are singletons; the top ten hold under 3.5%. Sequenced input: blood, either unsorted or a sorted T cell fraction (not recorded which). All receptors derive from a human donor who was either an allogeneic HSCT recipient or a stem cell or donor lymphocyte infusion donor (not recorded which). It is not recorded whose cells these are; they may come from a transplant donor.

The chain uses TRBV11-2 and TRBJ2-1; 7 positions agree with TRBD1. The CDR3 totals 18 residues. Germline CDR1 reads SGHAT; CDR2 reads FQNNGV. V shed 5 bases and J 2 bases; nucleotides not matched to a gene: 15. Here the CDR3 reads CASSTLGDRKGAYNEQFF. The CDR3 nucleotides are TGTGCCAGCAGCACCCTCGGGGACAGAAAAGGAGCCTACAATGAGCAGTTCTTC. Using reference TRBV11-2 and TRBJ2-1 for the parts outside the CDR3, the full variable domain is EAGVAQSPRYKIIEKRQSVAFWCNPISGHATLYWYQQILGQGPKLLIQFQNNGVVDDSQLPKDRFSAERLKGVDSTLKIQPAKLEDSAVYLCASSTLGDRKGAYNEQFFGPGTRLTVL.

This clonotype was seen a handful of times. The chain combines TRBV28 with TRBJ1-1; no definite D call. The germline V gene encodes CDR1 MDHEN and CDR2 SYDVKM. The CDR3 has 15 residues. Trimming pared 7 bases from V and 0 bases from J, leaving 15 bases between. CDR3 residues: CASNAGRRMNTEAFF. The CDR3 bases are TGTGCCAGCAACGCGGGCCGTAGGATGAACACTGAAGCTTTCTTT.

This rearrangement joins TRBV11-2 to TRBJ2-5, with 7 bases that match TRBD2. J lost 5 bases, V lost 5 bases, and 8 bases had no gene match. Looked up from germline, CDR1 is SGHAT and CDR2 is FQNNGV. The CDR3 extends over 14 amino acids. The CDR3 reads CASSGRAGLETQYF. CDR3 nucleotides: TGTGCCAGCAGCGGGAGGGCCGGTCTGGAGACCCAGTACTTC.

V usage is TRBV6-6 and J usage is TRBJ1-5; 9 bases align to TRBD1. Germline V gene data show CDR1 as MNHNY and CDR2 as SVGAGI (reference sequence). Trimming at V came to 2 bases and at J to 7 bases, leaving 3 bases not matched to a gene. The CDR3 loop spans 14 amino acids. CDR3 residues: CASSYGTGKQPQHF. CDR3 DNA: TGTGCCAGCAGTTACGGGACAGGGAAGCAGCCCCAGCATTTT.

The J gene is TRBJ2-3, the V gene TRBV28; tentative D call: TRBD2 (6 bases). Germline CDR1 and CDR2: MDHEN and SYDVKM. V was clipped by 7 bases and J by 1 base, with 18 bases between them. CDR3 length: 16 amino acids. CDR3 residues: CASTPEGKSGTDTQYF. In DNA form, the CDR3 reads TGTGCCAGCACTCCGGAGGGGAAAAGCGGCACAGATACGCAGTATTTT.

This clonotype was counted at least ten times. The DNA of the CDR3 is TGTGCCAGCAGCCATGTGCTACCTCAGGGGCAGCCCCAGCATTTT. Its protein product is CASSHVLPQGQPQHF. The chain couples TRBV6-5 to TRBJ1-5; TRBD1 might be the D (6 bases). CDR1 and CDR2 from the germline V gene are MNHEY and SVGAGI. The CDR3 covers 15 residues. The V end lost 6 bases, the J end lost 7 bases, and 19 bases lay between the germline ends.

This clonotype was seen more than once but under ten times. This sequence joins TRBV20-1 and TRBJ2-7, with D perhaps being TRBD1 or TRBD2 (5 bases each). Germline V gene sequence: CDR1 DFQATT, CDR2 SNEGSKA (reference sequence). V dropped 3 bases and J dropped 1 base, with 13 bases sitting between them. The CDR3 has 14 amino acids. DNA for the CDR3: TGCAGTGCTAGTCCTCCGGGACGGTCCTACGAGCAGTACTTC. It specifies CSASPPGRSYEQYF.

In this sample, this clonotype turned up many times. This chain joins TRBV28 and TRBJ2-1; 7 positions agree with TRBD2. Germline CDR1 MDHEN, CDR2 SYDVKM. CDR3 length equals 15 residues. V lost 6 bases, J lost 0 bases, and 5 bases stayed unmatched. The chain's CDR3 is CASSLSGSSYNEQFF. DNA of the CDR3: TGTGCCAGCAGCCTTAGCGGGTCCTCCTACAATGAGCAGTTCTTC.

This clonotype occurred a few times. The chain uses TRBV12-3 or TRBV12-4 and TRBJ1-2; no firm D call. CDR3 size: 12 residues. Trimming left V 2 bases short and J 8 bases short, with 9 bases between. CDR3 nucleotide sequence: TGTGCCAGCAGTTTACCCATCGGCGGCTACACCTTC. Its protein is CASSLPIGGYTF.

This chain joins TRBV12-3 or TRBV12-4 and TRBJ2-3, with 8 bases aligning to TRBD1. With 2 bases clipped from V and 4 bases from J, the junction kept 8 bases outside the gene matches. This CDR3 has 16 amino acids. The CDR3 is CASSLTQGATADTQYF. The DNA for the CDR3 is TGTGCCAGCAGTTTAACGCAGGGGGCGACGGCAGATACGCAGTATTTT.

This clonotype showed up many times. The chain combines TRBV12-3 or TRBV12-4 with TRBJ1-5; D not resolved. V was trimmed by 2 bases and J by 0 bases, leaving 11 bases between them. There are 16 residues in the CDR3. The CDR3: CASSLKLGVSNQPQHF. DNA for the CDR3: TGTGCCAGCAGTTTAAAGTTAGGAGTTAGCAATCAGCCCCAGCATTTT.

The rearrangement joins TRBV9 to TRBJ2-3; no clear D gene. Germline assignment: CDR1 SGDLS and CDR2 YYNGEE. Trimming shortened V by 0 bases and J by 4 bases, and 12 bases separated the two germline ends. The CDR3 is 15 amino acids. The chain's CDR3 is CASSVEGALSDTQYF. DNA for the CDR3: TGTGCCAGCAGCGTAGAGGGCGCTTTGTCAGATACGCAGTATTTT.

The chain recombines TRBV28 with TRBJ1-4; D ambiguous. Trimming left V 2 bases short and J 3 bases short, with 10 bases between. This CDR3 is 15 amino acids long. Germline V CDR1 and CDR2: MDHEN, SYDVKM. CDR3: CASSLGSVPNEKLFF. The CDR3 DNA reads TGTGCCAGCAGTTTAGGGTCAGTCCCTAATGAAAAACTGTTTTTT.

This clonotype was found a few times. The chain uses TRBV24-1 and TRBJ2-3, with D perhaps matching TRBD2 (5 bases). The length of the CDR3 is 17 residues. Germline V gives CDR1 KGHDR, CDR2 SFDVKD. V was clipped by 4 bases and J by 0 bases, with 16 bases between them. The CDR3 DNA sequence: TGTGCCACCAGTGAGCCTGGACTCTATTCAAGCACAGATACGCAGTATTTT. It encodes CATSEPGLYSSTDTQYF.

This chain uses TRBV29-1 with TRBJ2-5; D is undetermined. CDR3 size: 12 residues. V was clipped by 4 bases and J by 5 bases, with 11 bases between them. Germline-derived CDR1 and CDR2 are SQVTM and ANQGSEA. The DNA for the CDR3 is TGCAGCGTTGGATGGGTAGGGGAGACCCAGTACTTC. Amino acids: CSVGWVGETQYF.

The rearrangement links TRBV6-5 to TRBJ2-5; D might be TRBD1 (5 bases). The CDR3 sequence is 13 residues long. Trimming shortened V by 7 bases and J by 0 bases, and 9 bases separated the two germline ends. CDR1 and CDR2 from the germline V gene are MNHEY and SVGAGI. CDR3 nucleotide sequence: TGTGCCAGCATAGGCAGGGACCAAGAGACCCAGTACTTC. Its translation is CASIGRDQETQYF.

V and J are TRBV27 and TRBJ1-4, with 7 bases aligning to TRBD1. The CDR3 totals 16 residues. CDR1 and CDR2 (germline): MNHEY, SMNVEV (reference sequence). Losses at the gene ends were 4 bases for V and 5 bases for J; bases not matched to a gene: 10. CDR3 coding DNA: TGTGCCAGCAGTTCGGGACAGAGGTGGGAGAATGAAAAACTGTTTTTT. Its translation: CASSSGQRWENEKLFF.

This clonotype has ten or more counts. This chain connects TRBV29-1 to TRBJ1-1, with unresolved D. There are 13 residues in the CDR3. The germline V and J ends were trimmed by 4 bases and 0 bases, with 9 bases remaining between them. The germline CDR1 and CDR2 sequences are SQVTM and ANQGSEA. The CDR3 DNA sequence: TGCAGCGTTGTAAGGGCGATGAACACTGAAGCTTTCTTT. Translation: CSVVRAMNTEAFF.

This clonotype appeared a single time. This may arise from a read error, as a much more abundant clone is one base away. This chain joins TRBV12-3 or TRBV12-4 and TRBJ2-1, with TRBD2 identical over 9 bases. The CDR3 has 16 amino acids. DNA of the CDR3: TGTGCCAGCAGTTTTTCAACTAGCGGGCCATACAATGAGCAGTCCTTC. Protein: CASSFSTSGPYNEQSF.

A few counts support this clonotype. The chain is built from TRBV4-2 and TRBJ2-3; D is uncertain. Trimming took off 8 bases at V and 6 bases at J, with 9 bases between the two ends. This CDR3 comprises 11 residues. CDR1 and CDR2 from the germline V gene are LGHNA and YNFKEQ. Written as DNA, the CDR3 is TGTGCCAGCCAAGAGACCGATACGCAGTATTTT. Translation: CASQETDTQYF.

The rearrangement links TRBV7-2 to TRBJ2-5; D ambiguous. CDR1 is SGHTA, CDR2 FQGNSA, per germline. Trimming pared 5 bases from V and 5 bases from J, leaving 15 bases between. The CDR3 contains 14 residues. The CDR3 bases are TGTGCCAGCAGCAGACTCGGATCCAGTGAGACCCAGTACTTC. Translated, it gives CASSRLGSSETQYF.

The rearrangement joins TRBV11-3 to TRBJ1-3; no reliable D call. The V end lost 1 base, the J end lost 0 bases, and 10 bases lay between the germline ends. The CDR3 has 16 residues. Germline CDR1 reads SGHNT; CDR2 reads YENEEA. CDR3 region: CASSLGPGSSGNTIYF. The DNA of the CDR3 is TGTGCCAGCAGCTTAGGCCCAGGTTCCTCTGGAAACACCATATATTTT.

CDR3: CASSAYGRRQETQYF. DNA for the CDR3: TGTGCCAGCAGCGCTTATGGACGCCGCCAAGAGACCCAGTACTTC. The V call is TRBV9, the J call TRBJ2-5; unclear D gene. The CDR3 contains 15 residues. CDR1 and CDR2 from the germline V gene are SGDLS and YYNGEE. V lost 3 bases, J lost 1 base, and 13 bases lay in between.

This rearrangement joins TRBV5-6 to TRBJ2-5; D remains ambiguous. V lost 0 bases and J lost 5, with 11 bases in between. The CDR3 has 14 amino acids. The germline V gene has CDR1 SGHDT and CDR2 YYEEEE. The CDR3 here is CASSLAGSAETQYF. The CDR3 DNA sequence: TGTGCCAGCAGCTTGGCCGGTTCGGCGGAGACCCAGTACTTC.

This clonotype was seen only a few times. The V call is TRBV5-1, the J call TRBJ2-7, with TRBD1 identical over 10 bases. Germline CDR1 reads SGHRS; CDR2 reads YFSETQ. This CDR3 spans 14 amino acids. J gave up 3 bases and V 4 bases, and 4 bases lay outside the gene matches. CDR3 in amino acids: CASSPGQGGYEQYF. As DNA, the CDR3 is TGCGCCAGCAGCCCCGGACAGGGGGGCTACGAGCAGTACTTC.

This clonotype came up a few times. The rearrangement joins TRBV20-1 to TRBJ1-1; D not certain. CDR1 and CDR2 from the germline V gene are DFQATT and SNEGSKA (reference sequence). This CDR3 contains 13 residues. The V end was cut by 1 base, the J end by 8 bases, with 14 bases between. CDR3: CSARALVPTEAFF. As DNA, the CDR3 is TGCAGTGCTAGAGCCCTAGTCCCCACGGAAGCTTTCTTT.

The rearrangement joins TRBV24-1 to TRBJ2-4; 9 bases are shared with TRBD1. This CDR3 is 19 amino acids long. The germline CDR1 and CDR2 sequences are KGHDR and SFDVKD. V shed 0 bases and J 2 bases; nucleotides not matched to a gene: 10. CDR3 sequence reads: CATSDLGARDRETKNIQYF. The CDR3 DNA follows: TGTGCCACCAGTGATTTGGGGGCGCGGGACAGGGAAACCAAAAACATTCAGTACTTC.